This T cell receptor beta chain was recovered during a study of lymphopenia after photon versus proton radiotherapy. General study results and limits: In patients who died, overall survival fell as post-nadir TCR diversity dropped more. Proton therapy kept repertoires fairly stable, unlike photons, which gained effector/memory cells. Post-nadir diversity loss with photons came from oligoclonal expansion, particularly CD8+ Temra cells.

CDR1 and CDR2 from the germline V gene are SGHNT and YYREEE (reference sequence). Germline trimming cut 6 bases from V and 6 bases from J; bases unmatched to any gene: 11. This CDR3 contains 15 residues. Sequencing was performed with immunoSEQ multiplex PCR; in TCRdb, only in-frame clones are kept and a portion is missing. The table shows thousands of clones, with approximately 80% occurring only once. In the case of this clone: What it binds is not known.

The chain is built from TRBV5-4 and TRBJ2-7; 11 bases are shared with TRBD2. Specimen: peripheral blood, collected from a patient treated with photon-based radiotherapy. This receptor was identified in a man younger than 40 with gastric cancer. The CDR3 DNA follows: TGTGCCAGCATCCCTTGGGAACTAGCGGGAGTCGAGCAGTACTTC. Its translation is CASIPWELAGVEQYF.